These T cell receptor beta chains were read from a single sample in a study of breast tumors, draining lymph nodes, adjacent tissues. Using its own MiXCR run on the multiplex PCR reads, TCRdb lists one record per CDR3 protein. This sample has approximately 150,000 distinct CDR3 sequences, with around 33% found just once. Sample: axillary lymph node tissue. All receptors derive from a female donor with breast cancer. Some clones in this sample may be carry-over from other donors' samples. Both conserved end residues are part of each CDR3. D genes are given only for firm matches. Rows may omit the clone size; those that give it use once, few, many or a size class.

D gene: .
J gene: TRBJ2-5
V gene: TRBV12-5
clone size: .
CDR3 DNA: TGTGCTAGTGGTTTGGTACCCGGGACCCAGTACTTC
CDR3 protein: CASGLVPGTQYF

D gene: TRBD1
J gene: TRBJ1-4
V gene: TRBV19
clone size: many
CDR3 DNA: TGTGCCAGTAAGGGGGGACAGACCCATGAAAAACTGTTTTTT
CDR3 protein: CASKGGQTHEKLFF

D gene: TRBD1
J gene: TRBJ2-7
V gene: TRBV18
clone size: many
CDR3 DNA: TGTGCCAGCTCCCCCGACAGGGTAGTTACGGGCGAGCAGTACTTC
CDR3 protein: CASSPDRVVTGEQYF

D gene: .
J gene: TRBJ2-3
V gene: TRBV5-8
clone size: many
CDR3 DNA: TGTGCCAGCAGCTCCCACCGGGATAATACGCAGTATTTT
CDR3 protein: CASSSHRDNTQYF

D gene: .
J gene: TRBJ2-1
V gene: TRBV29-1
clone size: .
CDR3 DNA: TGCAGCGCCCAGTCCAGGGGTCCGAGCTCCTACAATGAGCAGTTCTTC
CDR3 protein: CSAQSRGPSSYNEQFF

D gene: .
J gene: TRBJ1-6
V gene: TRBV10-2
clone size: many
CDR3 DNA: TGCGCCAGCAGGCACGATAGCTCCTATAATTCACCCCTCCACTTT
CDR3 protein: CASRHDSSYNSPLHF

D gene: TRBD1
J gene: TRBJ2-4
V gene: TRBV7-8
clone size: many
CDR3 DNA: TGTGCCAGCAGCTTAGCCCGGGACAGAAAAAACATTCAGTACTTC
CDR3 protein: CASSLARDRKNIQYF

D gene: .
J gene: TRBJ1-1
V gene: TRBV19
clone size: .
CDR3 DNA: TGTGCCAGTAGTATGTTGGTCCCTACTGAAGCTTTCTTT
CDR3 protein: CASSMLVPTEAFF

D gene: .
J gene: TRBJ1-4
V gene: TRBV29-1
clone size: .
CDR3 DNA: TGCAGCGTTGGGTTCCGGGGGCATGAAAAACTGTTTTTT
CDR3 protein: CSVGFRGHEKLFF

D gene: TRBD1
J gene: TRBJ2-1
V gene: TRBV18
clone size: many
CDR3 DNA: TGTGCCAGCTCAATCATACCCGGGACAGGACAGCAGGAGCAGTTCTTC
CDR3 protein: CASSIIPGTGQQEQFF

D gene: .
J gene: TRBJ2-5
V gene: TRBV3-1
clone size: .
CDR3 DNA: TGTGCCAGCTCCAGGGGGACCCAGTACTTC
CDR3 protein: CASSRGTQYF

D gene: .
J gene: TRBJ1-2
V gene: TRBV5-1
clone size: many
CDR3 DNA: TGCGCCAGCAGCTTGTCGGACGGCTATGGCTACACCTTC
CDR3 protein: CASSLSDGYGYTF

D gene: .
J gene: TRBJ2-3
V gene: TRBV7-2
clone size: many
CDR3 DNA: TGTGCCAGCAGCTGGGCTGGCGGAGGGTACACAGATACGCAGTATTTT
CDR3 protein: CASSWAGGGYTDTQYF

D gene: TRBD1
J gene: TRBJ1-4
V gene: TRBV28
clone size: .
CDR3 DNA: TGTGCCAGCAGTTTAGGCAGAACAGGGGCAACTAATGAAAAACTGTTTTTT
CDR3 protein: CASSLGRTGATNEKLFF

D gene: TRBD1
J gene: TRBJ2-1
V gene: TRBV27
clone size: .
CDR3 DNA: TGTGCCAGCAGTTGGGGAATCGGGACAGGGGTTCGGGACTCTCCCAATGAGCAGTTCTTC
CDR3 protein: CASSWGIGTGVRDSPNEQFF

D gene: TRBD1
J gene: TRBJ1-5
V gene: TRBV19
clone size: many
CDR3 DNA: TGTGCCAGTATCCACAGGGGGGGGAGGCTTGACCAGCCCCAGCATTTT
CDR3 protein: CASIHRGGRLDQPQHF

D gene: TRBD1
J gene: TRBJ2-5
V gene: TRBV6-1
clone size: many
CDR3 DNA: TGTGCCAGCGGCCAGAACAGGGGCGAGACCCAGTACTTC
CDR3 protein: CASGQNRGETQYF

D gene: TRBD1
J gene: TRBJ2-1
V gene: TRBV20-1
clone size: many
CDR3 DNA: TGCAGTGCGAGACCAGGGGGATTTGGCAATGAGCAGTTCTTC
CDR3 protein: CSARPGGFGNEQFF

D gene: .
J gene: TRBJ1-2
V gene: TRBV2
clone size: many
CDR3 DNA: TGTGCCAGCAGTGCAGGGTCAGGGTATGGCTACACCTTC
CDR3 protein: CASSAGSGYGYTF

D gene: .
J gene: TRBJ2-7
V gene: TRBV6-2/TRBV6-3
clone size: few
CDR3 DNA: TGTGCCAGCAGTATACAGGGTTTCCCCTACGGGCAGTACTTC
CDR3 protein: CASSIQGFPYGQYF

D gene: .
J gene: TRBJ1-4
V gene: TRBV9
clone size: .
CDR3 DNA: TGCGCCAGCAGCGTAAGGCAGGGCGCAAATGAAAAACTGTTTTTT
CDR3 protein: CASSVRQGANEKLFF

D gene: .
J gene: TRBJ2-7
V gene: TRBV9
clone size: many
CDR3 DNA: TGTGCCAGCAGCGGAGATGTGGGATACGAGCAGTACTTC
CDR3 protein: CASSGDVGYEQYF

D gene: .
J gene: TRBJ1-2
V gene: TRBV20-1
clone size: many
CDR3 DNA: TGCAGTGCTAATGTCATCGTGCGTAGCTATGGCTACACCTTC
CDR3 protein: CSANVIVRSYGYTF

D gene: TRBD1
J gene: TRBJ2-7
V gene: TRBV6-4
clone size: many
CDR3 DNA: TGTGCCAGCAGTGACTCGAACTCCGGACAGGGTTTCTACGAGCAGTACTTC
CDR3 protein: CASSDSNSGQGFYEQYF

D gene: .
J gene: TRBJ2-7
V gene: TRBV10-1
clone size: many
CDR3 DNA: TGCGCCAGCAGTAGGGACCGCCTGGGGGAGCAGTACTTC
CDR3 protein: CASSRDRLGEQYF

D gene: TRBD1
J gene: TRBJ2-7
V gene: TRBV27
clone size: many
CDR3 DNA: TGTGCCAGCAGTTTATCAGGACAGGGGCGCTCCTACGAGCAGTACTTC
CDR3 protein: CASSLSGQGRSYEQYF

D gene: .
J gene: TRBJ2-1
V gene: TRBV5-1
clone size: many
CDR3 DNA: TGCGCCAGCAGCTTGCAGGGAGGAAATGAGCAGTTCTTC
CDR3 protein: CASSLQGGNEQFF

D gene: .
J gene: TRBJ2-3
V gene: TRBV10-3
clone size: once
CDR3 DNA: TGTGCCATCGGCGGGCCGAGCACAGATACGCAGTATTTT
CDR3 protein: CAIGGPSTDTQYF

D gene: .
J gene: TRBJ2-7
V gene: TRBV4-3
clone size: many
CDR3 DNA: TGCGCCAGCAGCCAAGATCGTGGACACGGCTACGAGCAGTACTTC
CDR3 protein: CASSQDRGHGYEQYF

D gene: TRBD1
J gene: TRBJ2-2
V gene: TRBV5-1
clone size: many
CDR3 DNA: TGCGCCAGCAGCTGGGACAGAACTACGAACACCGGGGAGCTGTTTTTT
CDR3 protein: CASSWDRTTNTGELFF

D gene: .
J gene: TRBJ1-4
V gene: TRBV2
clone size: many
CDR3 DNA: TGTGCCAGCAGTGTTCTTGAAAAACTGTTTTTT
CDR3 protein: CASSVLEKLFF

D gene: .
J gene: TRBJ1-6
V gene: TRBV6-1
clone size: .
CDR3 DNA: TGTGCCAGCCACAGACAGTGGGCTTCACCCCTCCACTTT
CDR3 protein: CASHRQWASPLHF

D gene: .
J gene: TRBJ2-7
V gene: TRBV6-2/TRBV6-3
clone size: few
CDR3 DNA: TGTGCCAGCAGCCAGATACCGGGACTCCCATTCAAGTACGAGCAGTACTTC
CDR3 protein: CASSQIPGLPFKYEQYF

D gene: .
J gene: TRBJ1-6
V gene: TRBV20-1
clone size: many
CDR3 DNA: TGCAGTGCTAGTCCCCCGTCCGACATTAATTCACCCCTCCACTTT
CDR3 protein: CSASPPSDINSPLHF

D gene: TRBD2
J gene: TRBJ2-7
V gene: TRBV7-2
clone size: .
CDR3 DNA: TGCGCCAGCAGCTTAAGGATGAGCGGGACCTACGAGCAGCACTTC
CDR3 protein: CASSLRMSGTYEQHF

D gene: TRBD2
J gene: TRBJ2-5
V gene: TRBV4-1
clone size: many
CDR3 DNA: TGCGCCAGCAGCCAAGGGGCGGGGGGGCGCCAAGAGACCCAGTACTTC
CDR3 protein: CASSQGAGGRQETQYF

D gene: .
J gene: TRBJ2-6
V gene: TRBV9
clone size: many
CDR3 DNA: TGTGCCAGCAGCGGACGCAGGGAAGCTGGGGCCAACGTCCTGACTTTC
CDR3 protein: CASSGRREAGANVLTF

D gene: .
J gene: TRBJ1-6
V gene: TRBV19
clone size: many
CDR3 DNA: TGTGCCAGTAGGTTGGCACTTGAACATTCACCCCTCCACTTT
CDR3 protein: CASRLALEHSPLHF

D gene: .
J gene: TRBJ1-6
V gene: TRBV6-5
clone size: many
CDR3 DNA: TGTGCCAGCAGTCACTCTCCAGGGTTAGGATCCCTCCACTTT
CDR3 protein: CASSHSPGLGSLHF

D gene: .
J gene: TRBJ1-1
V gene: TRBV6-1
clone size: .
CDR3 DNA: TGTGCGGGTGGGGTGTACACTGAAGCTTTCTTT
CDR3 protein: CAGGVYTEAFF

D gene: .
J gene: TRBJ2-3
V gene: TRBV28
clone size: many
CDR3 DNA: TGTGCCAGCAGTTTCACGGGACAATTCGGTCCTACGCAGTATTTT
CDR3 protein: CASSFTGQFGPTQYF

D gene: TRBD2
J gene: TRBJ2-7
V gene: TRBV28
clone size: few
CDR3 DNA: TGTGCCAGCAGCCAGGGACTAGCCACCGATTGGGGTGAGCGGTACTTC
CDR3 protein: CASSQGLATDWGERYF

D gene: .
J gene: TRBJ2-1
V gene: TRBV6-1
clone size: many
CDR3 DNA: TGTGCCAGCTTACTCCGGCCCCTCGATGAGCAGTTCTTC
CDR3 protein: CASLLRPLDEQFF

D gene: .
J gene: TRBJ2-7
V gene: TRBV29-1
clone size: many
CDR3 DNA: .
CDR3 protein: CSVAQGSSVYF